This TCR beta chain came from a study of blood T cell repertoires in COVID-19. Study details: Samples representing acute and convalescent COVID-19 were sourced from the United States, Italy and Spain. The cDNA or gDNA used as material had been derived from T cells, B-cell-depleted T cells, or PBMCs.

Original processing methods: Estimated nucleated cell counts came from reference gene primer amplification. Some clones are missing from TCRdb's copy, which holds only in-frame ones; the method was immunoSEQ multiplex PCR. Clonal size and the V and J genes are those of that table, whereas D and trimming came from the DNA. The sample includes around 270,000 clones, more than 85% of them seen just once. The TCR sequence derives from a man in his forties or fifties with acute or convalescent COVID-19. The specimen was peripheral blood.

Here the CDR3 reads CAISEVLQDEQFF. CDR3 in DNA: TGTGCCATCAGTGAGGTACTTCAGGATGAGCAGTTCTTC. V and J are TRBV10-3 and TRBJ2-1; D is uncertain. V was shortened by 2 bases and J by 8 bases, with 10 bases between the two germline ends. Germline CDR1 ENHRY, CDR2 SYGVKD. CDR3 length equals 13 residues.